The next 17 T cell receptor beta chains were all read from a single sample in a study of Tregs in tolerant kidney transplant recipients. Some clones are missing from TCRdb's copy, which holds only in-frame ones; the method was immunoSEQ multiplex PCR. The repertoire holds tens of thousands of clones, with approximately 90% as singletons. The sample was CD8+ T cells from blood. The receptors were sampled from a human donor in good health.

The chain uses TRBV6-5 and TRBJ2-1; 8 nucleotides agree with TRBD2. V gave up 6 bases and J gave up 4 bases; unmatched junction bases: 8. The CDR3 length is 15 residues. Germline CDR1 is MNHEY and CDR2 is SVGAGI. CDR3 amino acids: CASRRTSGHYNEQFF. CDR3 in DNA: TGTGCCAGCAGACGCACTAGCGGTCATTACAATGAGCAGTTCTTC.

V gene TRBV7-3 combines with J gene TRBJ2-7; 8 bases map to TRBD1. The CDR3 consists of 15 residues. V trimming: 5 bases; J trimming: 0 bases; junction bases outside the gene matches: 6. Germline CDR1 and CDR2: SGHTA and FQGTGA. CDR3 bases: TGTGCCAGCAGCCTCGACAGGGGAGACTCCTACGAGCAGTACTTC. Its protein product is CASSLDRGDSYEQYF.

The chain joins TRBV19 to TRBJ2-1; 8 bases map to TRBD2. Germline loops: CDR1 LNHDA, CDR2 SQIVND (reference sequence). Trimming at V came to 3 bases and at J to 4 bases, leaving 11 bases not matched to a gene. The CDR3 length is 17 residues. The DNA for the CDR3 is TGTGCCAGTAGTATTGCGGTAAGCGGGAGTGGTTACAATGAGCAGTTCTTC. It specifies CASSIAVSGSGYNEQFF.

The CDR3 sequence is CASSSSGRSADTQYF. The CDR3 DNA sequence: TGTGCCAGCAGTTCTAGCGGGAGGAGTGCAGATACGCAGTATTTT. The rearrangement uses TRBV27 and TRBJ2-3; 11 positions match TRBD2. This CDR3 has 15 residues. CDR1 is MNHEY, CDR2 SMNVEV, per germline (reference sequence). V shed 4 bases, J shed 4 bases, and the junction held 4 bases outside the gene matches.

The rearrangement joins TRBV4-1 to TRBJ1-2; TRBD1 matches 7 bases. This CDR3 comprises 15 residues. V dropped 1 base and J dropped 5; count of bases not matched to a gene: 7. The germline gives CDR1 MGHRA, CDR2 YSYEKL. CDR3 in DNA: TGCGCCAGCAGCCAAGGAGGGGGCCCCGGGTATGGCTACACCTTC. Protein product: CASSQGGGPGYGYTF.

V is TRBV30 and J is TRBJ1-2, with D perhaps matching TRBD1 (5 bases). Germline-derived CDR1 and CDR2 are GTSNPN and SVGIG (reference sequence). The CDR3 is made up of 13 amino acids. V lost 0 bases to trimming and J lost 8 bases, with 13 bases between them. Here the CDR3 reads CAWSVQGFRGYTF. The CDR3 DNA reads TGTGCCTGGAGTGTTCAGGGTTTCCGCGGCTACACCTTC.

The chain joins TRBV5-4 to TRBJ2-7, with D perhaps TRBD1 (6 bases). Germline V gene sequence: CDR1 SGHNT, CDR2 YYREEE (reference sequence). V was clipped by 4 bases and J by 0 bases, with 20 bases between them. The CDR3 runs 17 residues. In DNA, the CDR3 is TGTGCCAGCAGCGCCCACTCTGCAGGGGTTAGCTCCTACGAGCAGTACTTC. It is translated as CASSAHSAGVSSYEQYF.

This clone came up once. This chain links TRBV6-5 with TRBJ2-1; TRBD1 matches 8 bases. The CDR3 spans 16 residues. Germline CDR1 is MNHEY and CDR2 is SVGAGI. Unmatched junction bases numbered 10, after V lost 4 bases and J lost 5 bases. CDR3 sequence reads: CASSLTGQGLHNEQFF. The DNA for the CDR3 is TGTGCCAGCAGTTTGACCGGACAGGGACTCCACAATGAGCAGTTCTTC.

This chain joins TRBV7-2 and TRBJ2-1, with a weak D call TRBD2 (7 bases). CDR3 length equals 14 residues. Germline V lookup: CDR1 SGHTA, CDR2 FQGNSA. Trimming stripped 4 bases from V and 4 bases from J, with 11 bases between. DNA of the CDR3: TGTGCCAGCAGCTGGCGGGGGACATACAATGAGCAGTTCTTC. Translated: CASSWRGTYNEQFF.

The V and J genes are TRBV25-1 and TRBJ2-3; 8 bases agree with TRBD1. The trim removed 6 bases at V and 6 bases at J, leaving 5 bases unmatched. The CDR3 has 13 residues. Germline lookup yields CDR1 MGHDK and CDR2 SYGVNS. CDR3 sequence: CASSYRGVDTQYF. The CDR3 nucleotides are TGTGCCAGCAGCTACAGGGGGGTTGATACGCAGTATTTT.

The rearrangement uses TRBV27 and TRBJ2-2, with 11 positions matching TRBD2. With 6 bases clipped from V and 1 base from J, the junction kept 1 base outside the gene matches. CDR3 length equals 15 residues. In germline, CDR1 is MNHEY, CDR2 SMNVEV (reference sequence). The CDR3 sequence: CASSGTSGNTGELFF. For the CDR3, the DNA is TGTGCCAGCAGCGGGACTAGCGGGAACACCGGGGAGCTGTTTTTT.

In this sample, this clone turned up a few times. The chain joins TRBV23-1 to TRBJ1-2; 7 nucleotides line up with TRBD1. TRBV23-1 is placed among ORFs of uncertain function. CDR3 size: 12 residues. V lost 4 bases to trimming and J lost 9 bases; unmatched junction nucleotides: 5. This CDR3 reads CASSPGDRRYTF. The CDR3 DNA sequence: TGCGCCAGCAGTCCGGGGGACAGACGCTACACCTTC.

The V call is TRBV30, the J call TRBJ1-1; D gene ambiguous. V lost 2 bases to trimming and J lost 5 bases, with 12 bases between them. This CDR3 comprises 13 residues. Germline lookup yields CDR1 GTSNPN and CDR2 SVGIG (reference sequence). CDR3 DNA sequence: TGTGCCTGGAGTCTAGCGGCCGCTACTGAAGCTTTCTTT. Protein: CAWSLAAATEAFF.

The chain joins TRBV29-1 to TRBJ2-7, with 8 bases matching TRBD1. CDR3 size: 14 residues. The germline gives CDR1 SQVTM, CDR2 ANQGSEA. The ends lost 2 bases at V and 3 bases at J; junction bases unmatched: 6. The CDR3 spells CSVEPRTGHYEQYF. The CDR3 DNA sequence: TGCAGCGTTGAACCGAGGACAGGGCACTACGAGCAGTACTTC.

The V and J genes are TRBV4-1 and TRBJ1-6; D ambiguous. Trimming stripped 3 bases from V and 0 bases from J, with 15 bases between. The length of the CDR3 is 18 residues. Germline V CDR1 and CDR2: MGHRA, YSYEKL. The CDR3 nucleotides are TGCGCCAGCAGCCAGGGATTATTCAGGAGCTCCTATAATTCACCCCTCCACTTT. Protein: CASSQGLFRSSYNSPLHF.

Written as DNA, the CDR3 is TGTGCCAGCAGCCCCCGGGGGGAGAGCTCCTACGAGCAGTACTTC. It encodes CASSPRGESSYEQYF. The V gene is TRBV9, the J gene TRBJ2-7; 7 bases match TRBD2. J was trimmed by 0 bases and V by 4 bases; bases with no gene match: 7. There are 15 residues in the CDR3. Germline CDR1 reads SGDLS; CDR2 reads YYNGEE.

This chain links TRBV7-2 with TRBJ1-2, with D maybe TRBD1 (5 bases). The CDR3 has 14 residues. Trimming took off 1 base at V and 8 bases at J, with 14 bases between the two ends. Germline V gene lookup returns CDR1 SGHTA and CDR2 FQGNSA. The CDR3 reads CASSLGGGLDGYTF. In DNA form, the CDR3 reads TGTGCCAGCAGCTTAGGGGGCGGTCTTGACGGCTACACCTTC.